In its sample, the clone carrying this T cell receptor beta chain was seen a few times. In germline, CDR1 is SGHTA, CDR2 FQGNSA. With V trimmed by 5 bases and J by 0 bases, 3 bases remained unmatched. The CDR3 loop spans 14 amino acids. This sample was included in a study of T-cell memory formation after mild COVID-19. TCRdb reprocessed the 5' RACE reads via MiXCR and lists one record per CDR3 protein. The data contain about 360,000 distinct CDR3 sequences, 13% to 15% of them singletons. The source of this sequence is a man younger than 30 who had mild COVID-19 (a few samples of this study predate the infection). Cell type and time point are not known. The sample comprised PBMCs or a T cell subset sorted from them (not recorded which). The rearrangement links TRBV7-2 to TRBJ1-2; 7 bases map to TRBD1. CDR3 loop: CASSIGTANYGYTF. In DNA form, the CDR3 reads TGTGCCAGCAGCATCGGGACAGCTAACTATGGCTACACCTTC.